The sequence of this TCR beta chain was determined in a study of T cells after posttransplantation cyclophosphamide (dated by TCRdb to the mid-2010s). About the study as a whole: Using TRB sequencing, the study followed how the T cell repertoire rebuilt after myeloablative bone marrow transplantation with posttransplantation cyclophosphamide given as GVHD prophylaxis. In 3 patients, up to about 3 additional blood samples taken between 2 and 5.2 years after transplant also underwent TRB sequencing, as did pretransplant blood from a handful of patients. Because TRA and TRB clonality correlated tightly in 8 to 10 samples, the subsequent TCR analyses were limited to TRB only. Blood from every one of the roughly 35 PTCy patients who had 1-year posttransplant specimens underwent TRB sequencing. Public TRB sequences were checked against a database of over 3,000 sequences associated with responses to pathogens, tumor antigens, self-antigens and alloantigens. Samples from about 35 PTCy-treated patients, along with samples from 15 to 20 of their related bone marrow donors, underwent antigen receptor sequencing.

Study-level results and caveats: The TRB repertoires of T cells infiltrating skin or GI tract showed only limited overlap with the TRB repertoires of T cells in blood. Across some 45 patients, TRB clonality was highly associated with recipient CMV seropositivity and CMV reactivation, and PTCy diversity was similar to diversity in CNI/methotrexate controls. At 1-2 months, donor-recipient similarity was low but rose over the first year, and the later blood repertoires were often dominated by donor CD8+ memory clones.

Concerning this clone: There is no known antigen for this receptor. Within one base of it there is no much larger clone, and no base qualities were kept.

TRB sequencing used genomic DNA with the immunoSEQ assay at survey resolution or the hsTCRB kit. Processing in the source paper ran as follows. The immunoSEQ software handled initial read processing, and the LymphoSeq R package was used for repertoire analyses. Clonality was calculated as 1 minus normalized Shannon entropy, and the Gini coefficient was also calculated for each TRB dataset. Phenotypes of unsorted samples were inferred by mapping TRB sequences from sorted subsets of the recipient or donor onto unsorted samples of the same recipient. TCRdb obtained this table from immuneACCESS and retained in-frame rearrangements with V and J assigned. These tables miss some clones; where compared with another copy, unresolved V genes account for less than half of the shortfall, and the remainder is unexplained. V and J calls and clone size are those listed in that table; D and trimming were worked out from the DNA. In this sample the table shows around 3,900 clones, more than 80% of which occur a single time. The top ten clonotypes cover less than 7.5% of the sample.

Its CDR3 holds 19 amino acids, cysteine through phenylalanine. The read is trimmed to its CDR3 DNA, 57 bases read in frame from base 1. V lost 5 bases and J lost 0 bases, and the count of bases not matched to a germline gene is 10. CDR1 is given as SGHTA and CDR2 as FQGTGA, both from the germline V gene. Taken with the paper, the label for treatment or condition translates to: high-dose cyclophosphamide on days +3 and +4 as single-agent GVHD prophylaxis. Patients in the PTCy group got busulfan and fludarabine conditioning, a marrow graft from a related or unrelated donor, and cyclophosphamide on days +3 and +4. The PTCy-treated patients were drawn from a prospective, multi-institutional clinical trial. Peripheral blood and bone marrow mononuclear cells were isolated by Ficoll-Hypaque density centrifugation and cryopreserved. CD4+ and CD8+ T cells, including naive and memory subsets, were sorted by FACS using a FACSAria II.

The chain links TRBV7-3 with TRBJ2-6; 10 central bases correspond to TRBD2. Sequenced material: CD4+ T cells sorted from blood, taken about 37 weeks after a stem cell transplant with posttransplant cyclophosphamide. This receptor was identified in a male patient aged 30 to 40 who received an allogeneic stem cell transplant from a related donor, was CMV-positive, and had no GVHD. Some T cells seen after a transplant may have their origin in the graft donor. The CDR3 loop reads CASSGWASGGHSGANVLTF. The sequenced DNA is TGTGCCAGCAGCGGGTGGGCTAGCGGGGGTCACTCTGGGGCCAACGTCCTGACTTTC.